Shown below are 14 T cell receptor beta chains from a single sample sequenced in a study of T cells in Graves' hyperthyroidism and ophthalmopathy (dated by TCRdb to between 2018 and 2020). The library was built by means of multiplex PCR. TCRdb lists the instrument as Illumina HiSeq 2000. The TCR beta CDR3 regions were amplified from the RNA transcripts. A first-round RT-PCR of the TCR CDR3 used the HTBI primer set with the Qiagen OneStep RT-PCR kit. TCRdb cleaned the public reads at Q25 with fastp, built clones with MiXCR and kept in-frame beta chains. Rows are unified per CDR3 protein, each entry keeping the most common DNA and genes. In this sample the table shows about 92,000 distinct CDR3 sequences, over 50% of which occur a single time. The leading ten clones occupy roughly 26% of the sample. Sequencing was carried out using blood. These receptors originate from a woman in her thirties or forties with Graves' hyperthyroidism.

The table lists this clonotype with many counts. The CDR3 here is CAISNDRGGQPQHF. The CDR3 nucleotides are TGTGCCATCAGCAATGACCGTGGGGGTCAGCCCCAGCATTTT. The V gene is TRBV10-3, the J gene TRBJ1-5; TRBD1 is a possible D gene (5 bases). The CDR3 has 14 residues. CDR1 and CDR2 from the germline V gene are ENHRY and SYGVKD. The germline V and J ends were trimmed by 6 bases and 6 bases, with 15 bases remaining between them.

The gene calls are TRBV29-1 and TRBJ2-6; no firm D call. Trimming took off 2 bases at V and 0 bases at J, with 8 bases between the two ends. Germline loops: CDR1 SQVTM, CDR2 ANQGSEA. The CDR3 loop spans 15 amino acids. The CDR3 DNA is TGCAGCGTTGAATCCCTAAGCTCTGGGGCCAACGTCCTGACTTTC. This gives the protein CSVESLSSGANVLTF.

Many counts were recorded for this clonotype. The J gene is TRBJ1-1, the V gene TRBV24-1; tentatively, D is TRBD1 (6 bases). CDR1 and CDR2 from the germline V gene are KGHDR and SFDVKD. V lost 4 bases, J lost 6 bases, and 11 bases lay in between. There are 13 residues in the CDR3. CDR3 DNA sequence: TGTGCCACCAGTGACACGGACAGTGCTGAAGCTTTCTTT. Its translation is CATSDTDSAEAFF.

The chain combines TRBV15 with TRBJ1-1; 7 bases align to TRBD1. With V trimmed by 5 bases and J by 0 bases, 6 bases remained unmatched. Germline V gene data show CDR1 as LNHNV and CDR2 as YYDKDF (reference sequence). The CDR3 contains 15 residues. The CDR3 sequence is CATSVGGGMNTEAFF. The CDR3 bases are TGTGCCACCAGCGTTGGAGGGGGCATGAACACTGAAGCTTTCTTT.

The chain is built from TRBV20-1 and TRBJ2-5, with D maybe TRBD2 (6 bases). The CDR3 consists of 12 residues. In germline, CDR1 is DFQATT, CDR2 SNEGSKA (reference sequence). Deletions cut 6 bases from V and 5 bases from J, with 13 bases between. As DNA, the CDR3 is TGCAGTGCCATCGGGAGCGGGGAGACCCAGTACTTC. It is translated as CSAIGSGETQYF.

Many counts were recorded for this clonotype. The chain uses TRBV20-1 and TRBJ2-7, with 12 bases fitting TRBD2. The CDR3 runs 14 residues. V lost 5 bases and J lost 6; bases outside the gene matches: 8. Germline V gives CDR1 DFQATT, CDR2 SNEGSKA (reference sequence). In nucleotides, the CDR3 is TGCAGTGCTGACCCGACTAGCGGGAGTGGCGAGCAGTACTTC. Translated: CSADPTSGSGEQYF.

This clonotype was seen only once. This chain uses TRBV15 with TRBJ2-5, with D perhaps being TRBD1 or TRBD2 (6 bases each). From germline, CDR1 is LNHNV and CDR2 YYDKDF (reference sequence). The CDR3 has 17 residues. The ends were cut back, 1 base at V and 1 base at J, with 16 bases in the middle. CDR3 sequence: CATSRAVRGGTQETQYF. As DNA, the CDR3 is TGTGCCACCAGCAGAGCCGTCCGAGGGGGGACCCAAGAGACCCAGTACTTC.

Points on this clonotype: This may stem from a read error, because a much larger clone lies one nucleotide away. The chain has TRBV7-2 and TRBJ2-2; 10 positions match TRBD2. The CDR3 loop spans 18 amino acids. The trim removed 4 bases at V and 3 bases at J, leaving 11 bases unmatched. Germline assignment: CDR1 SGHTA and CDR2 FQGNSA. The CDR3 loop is CASSWKGLARGYTGELFF. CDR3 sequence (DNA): TGTGCCAGCAGCTGGAAGGGACTAGCGAGGGGTTACACCGGGGAGCTGTTTTTT.

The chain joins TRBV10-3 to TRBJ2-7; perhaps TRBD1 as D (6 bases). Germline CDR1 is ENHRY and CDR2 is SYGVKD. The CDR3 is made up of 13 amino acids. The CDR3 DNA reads TGTGCAAAAGCTCGACAGGACCGTTACGAGCAGTACTTC. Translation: CAKARQDRYEQYF.

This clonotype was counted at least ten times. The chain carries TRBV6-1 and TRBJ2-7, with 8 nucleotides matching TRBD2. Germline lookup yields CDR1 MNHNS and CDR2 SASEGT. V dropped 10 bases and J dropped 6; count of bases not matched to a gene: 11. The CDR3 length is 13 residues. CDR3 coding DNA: TGTGCCACAAAAGCGGGAGTCATTGGCGAGCAGTACTTC. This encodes CATKAGVIGEQYF.

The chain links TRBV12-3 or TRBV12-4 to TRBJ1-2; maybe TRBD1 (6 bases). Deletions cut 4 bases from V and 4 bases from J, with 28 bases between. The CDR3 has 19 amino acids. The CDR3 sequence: CASSSDGQSASPHVYGYTF. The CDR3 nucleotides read TGTGCCAGCAGTTCAGACGGACAGTCCGCATCCCCCCACGTCTATGGCTACACCTTC.

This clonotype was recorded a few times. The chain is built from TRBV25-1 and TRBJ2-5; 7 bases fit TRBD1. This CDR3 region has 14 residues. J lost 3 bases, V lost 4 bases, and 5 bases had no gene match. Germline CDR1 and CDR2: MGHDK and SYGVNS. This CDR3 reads CASSAPGQKETQYF. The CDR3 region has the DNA TGTGCCAGCAGTGCTCCGGGACAGAAAGAGACCCAGTACTTC.

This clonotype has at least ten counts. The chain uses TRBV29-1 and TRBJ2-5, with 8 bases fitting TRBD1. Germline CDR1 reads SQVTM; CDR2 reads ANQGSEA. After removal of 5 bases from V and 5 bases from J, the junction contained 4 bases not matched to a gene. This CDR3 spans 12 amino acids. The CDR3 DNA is TGCAGCGTTACAACAGGGGGGGAGACCCAGTACTTC. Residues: CSVTTGGETQYF. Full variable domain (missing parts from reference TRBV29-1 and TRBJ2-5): SAVISQKPSRDICQRGTSLTIQCQVDSQVTMMFWYRQQPGQSLTLIATANQGSEATYESGFVIDKFPISRPNLTFSTLTVSNMSPEDSSIYLCSVTTGGETQYFGPGTRLLVL.

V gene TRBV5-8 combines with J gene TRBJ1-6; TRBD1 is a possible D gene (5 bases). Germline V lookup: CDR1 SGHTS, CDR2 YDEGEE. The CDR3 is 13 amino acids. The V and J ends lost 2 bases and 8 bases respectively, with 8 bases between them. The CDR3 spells CASSLRGYSPLHF. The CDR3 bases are TGTGCCAGCAGCTTAAGGGGATATTCACCCCTCCACTTT.